This record looks at one T cell receptor (beta chain) sequence and its context. Which antigen it targets is not known. No quality values exist for individual bases; no much larger clone is one base distant. The source of the sample is a study of blood T cell repertoires in COVID-19 (dated by TCRdb to between 2020 and 2021). With regard to the full study: The collaborator samples originated in the United States, Italy and Spain and spanned the acute and convalescent phases of COVID-19. The material from the prospective study consisted of cDNA or gDNA derived from T cells, B-cell-depleted T cells, or PBMCs. Deeply sampled blood TCRbeta repertoires from subjects exposed to, actively infected with, or recovered from COVID-19 were included in the dataset. The repertoires were released in a freely available public database intended as a resource for research on the immune response to SARS-CoV-2. Samples were obtained from the ongoing ImmuneRACE study (first 160 participants) and from some 1,300 subjects provided by 6 global collaborators. Sample metadata almost always included a de-identified subject ID, COVID-19 status, age in years and sex. Where available, HLA class I and class II types were obtained from metadata supplied by the sample provider rather than from assay-based typing. The paper's findings and limits, for the study overall: Clinical and demographic metadata were provided uncurated, with the amount varying by source and participant.

Whole blood was collected in K2EDTA tubes by collaborating institutions according to the institutions' own protocols. Collaborator samples were shipped for TCRbeta analysis as frozen whole blood, isolated PBMCs, or DNA extracted from either sample type. TCRbeta CDR3 regions were amplified from genomic DNA using the immunoSEQ Assay, a bias-controlled multiplex PCR. The paper's data handling went like this. The number of nucleated cells in each sample was estimated by amplification of reference gene primers within the assay. To quantify the absolute abundance of each unique TCRbeta CDR3 rearrangement, sequence reads were collapsed and filtered. For each sample, productive Simpson clonality was calculated by taking the square root of Simpson's diversity index across productive rearrangements. The immuneACCESS repertoire file appears here via TCRdb, limited to in-frame rearrangements. These files lack a portion of the clones; in checked studies, under half of the deficit traces to unresolved V genes, and the cause of the others is not known. V and J calls and clone size come straight from that table; D and trimming were deduced from the DNA. For this sample there are some 200,000 clones; about 87% appear just once. The ten largest clones add up to around 2.7% of the sample.

The CDR3 covers 15 residues, taking in both the cysteine and the phenylalanine. The only DNA kept is the CDR3, 45 bases in frame from the first base. Trimming takes 6 bases off V and 4 bases off J; junction bases not matched to a gene: 6. The germline V gene supplies CDR1 SGHTA and CDR2 FQGNSA. The sequence is built from TRBV7-2 and TRBJ1-6; TRBD1 lines up with 7 middle nucleotides. The sequence derives from a man aged 35-49 years with active or convalescent COVID-19. Sequencing used peripheral blood. The encoded CDR3 is CASRPQGLYNSPLHF. The DNA sequence is as follows: TGTGCCAGCAGGCCACAGGGGCTGTATAATTCACCCCTCCACTTT.